Presented here are 31 T cell receptor beta chains from one specimen sequenced in a study of blood T cells in healthy people across ages. Next came a second PCR, run for about 6 to 12 cycles, which used a sample-barcoded 5' primer along with a J-beta primer mix. TCRdb used MiXCR to reprocess the 5' RACE reads, holding one entry per CDR3 protein. The sample yields under 800,000 distinct CDR3 sequences, about 21% seen once. Specimen: blood. These TCRs come from a man aged 65-85 years in good health.

This chain uses TRBV10-3 with TRBJ2-5; D ambiguous. The CDR3 covers 13 residues. Germline lookup yields CDR1 ENHRY and CDR2 SYGVKD. Trimming left V 0 bases short and J 7 bases short, with 9 bases between. In DNA form, the CDR3 reads TGTGCCATCAGTGAGTCGGCCCGTGGGACCCAGTACTTC. Its translation is CAISESARGTQYF.

This clonotype occurred a few times. V usage is TRBV20-1 and J usage is TRBJ2-1; 8 bases map to TRBD2. CDR1 and CDR2 (germline): DFQATT, SNEGSKA (reference sequence). With 3 bases clipped from V and 3 bases from J, the junction kept 16 bases outside the gene matches. This CDR3 has 18 residues. The CDR3 bases are TGCAGTGCTAGTTCCAGTTTGGGTAGCGGGAAAAACTACAATGAGCAGTTCTTC. This translates into CSASSSLGSGKNYNEQFF.

In this sample, this clonotype turned up a few times. The rearrangement uses TRBV20-1 and TRBJ2-5; D call uncertain. Germline V gene sequence: CDR1 DFQATT, CDR2 SNEGSKA (reference sequence). V was clipped by 6 bases and J by 2 bases, with 7 bases between them. This CDR3 comprises 11 residues. This CDR3 is CSAVDQETQYF. Here the CDR3 DNA reads TGCAGTGCCGTAGATCAAGAGACCCAGTACTTC.

This clonotype was counted ten times or more. This chain links TRBV20-1 with TRBJ2-6; no clear D gene. Between the trimmed V and J ends, which lost 2 bases and 0 bases, there was a span of 5 bases. The germline V gene encodes CDR1 DFQATT and CDR2 SNEGSKA (reference sequence). This CDR3 comprises 14 residues. The CDR3 region has the DNA TGCAGTGCTAGATTCCACTCTGGGGCCAACGTCCTGACTTTC. Amino acid sequence: CSARFHSGANVLTF.

This chain connects TRBV5-1 to TRBJ2-5; 8 bases line up with TRBD1. The CDR3 covers 14 residues. V lost 9 bases, J lost 3 bases, and 10 bases stayed unmatched. Germline CDR1 is SGHRS and CDR2 is YFSETQ. The CDR3 DNA sequence: TGCGCCACTTCGACAGGGGCCACCGAAGAGACCCAGTACTTC. This gives the protein CATSTGATEETQYF.

This clonotype was seen a few times. The rearrangement joins TRBV20-1 to TRBJ2-1; 10 bases line up with TRBD2. The germline V gene has CDR1 DFQATT and CDR2 SNEGSKA (reference sequence). The V gene end was trimmed by 6 bases and the J gene end by 10 bases; junction bases not matched to a gene: 9. The CDR3 extends over 13 amino acids. CDR3 coding DNA: TGCAGTGCCTACAATGGACTAGCGGCCGAGCAGTTCTTC. Protein: CSAYNGLAAEQFF.

This clonotype was observed a few times. The chain employs TRBV7-9 and TRBJ2-5; TRBD2 agrees at 9 bases. CDR3 length: 17 amino acids. CDR1 SEHNR and CDR2 FQNEAQ come from the germline V gene (reference sequence). J lost 0 bases, V lost 1 base, and 6 bases had no gene match. The CDR3 DNA reads as TGTGCCAGCAGCTTAGTCGCTAGCGGGATGGACCAAGAGACCCAGTACTTC. Its translation: CASSLVASGMDQETQYF.

The chain has TRBV12-3 or TRBV12-4 and TRBJ1-5; D uncertain. The CDR3 extends over 12 amino acids. The V and J ends lost 6 bases and 6 bases respectively, with 9 bases between them. CDR3 nucleotides: TGTGCCAGCAGCCATTGGGGTCAGCCCCAGCATTTT. Protein sequence: CASSHWGQPQHF.

V gene TRBV6-2 or TRBV6-3 combines with J gene TRBJ2-2; D is unresolved. V was pared by 5 bases and J by 0 bases, with 4 bases between. CDR1 is MNHEY, CDR2 SVGEGT, per germline. This CDR3 is 13 amino acids long. The CDR3 DNA follows: TGTGCCAGCAGTGAATCGAACACCGGGGAGCTGTTTTTT. Protein product: CASSESNTGELFF.

This clonotype was counted a few times. The V and J genes are TRBV2 and TRBJ2-1; 8 positions match TRBD2. CDR3 size: 15 residues. Germline V gives CDR1 SNHLY, CDR2 FYNNEI. The V gene end was trimmed by 7 bases and the J gene end by 4 bases; junction bases not matched to a gene: 9. For the CDR3, the DNA is TGTGCCAGCACATTGGAGCGGGGGCCTTACAATGAGCAGTTCTTC. Translated: CASTLERGPYNEQFF.

This clonotype has at least ten counts. The chain uses TRBV20-1 and TRBJ2-5; D gene unclear. Germline V lookup: CDR1 DFQATT, CDR2 SNEGSKA (reference sequence). This CDR3 comprises 14 residues. Between the trimmed V and J ends, which lost 0 bases and 2 bases, there was a span of 10 bases. The CDR3 coding sequence is TGCAGTGCTAGAGAGCACAACATACAAGAGACCCAGTACTTC. Amino acids: CSAREHNIQETQYF.

This chain joins TRBV6-2 or TRBV6-3 and TRBJ2-5, with 7 bases matching TRBD2. The CDR3 spans 14 residues. CDR1 and CDR2 (germline): MNHEY, SVGEGT. V lost 4 bases to trimming and J lost 11 bases; unmatched junction nucleotides: 13. CDR3 nucleotide sequence: TGTGCCAGCAGTTTGGGACTAACCATGACTGAGCAGTACTTC. It is translated as CASSLGLTMTEQYF.

This clonotype was seen more than once but under ten times. At one of its ends the junction is not consistent with the germline gene, which may arise from a read error. The chain is built from TRBV4-3 and TRBJ2-2; D is perhaps TRBD2 (5 bases). There are 15 residues in the CDR3. The germline CDR1 and CDR2 sequences are LGHNA and YSLEER. Here the CDR3 reads CASSQEPRGTGELFF. CDR3 sequence (DNA): TGTGCCAGCAGCCAAGAGCCACGGGGCACCGGGGAGCTGTTTTTT.

This clonotype was picked up many times. The chain uses TRBV28 and TRBJ2-1; TRBD2 is a possible D gene (5 bases). The V gene lost 6 bases and the J gene lost 6 bases, with 15 bases spanning the gap. Germline V gene data show CDR1 as MDHEN and CDR2 as SYDVKM. This CDR3 is 14 amino acids long. CDR3 bases: TGTGCCAGCAGGGACGGGCGCCGGGGCAATGAGCAGTTCTTC. This sequence encodes CASRDGRRGNEQFF.

V and J are TRBV9 and TRBJ2-7; perhaps TRBD1 as D (6 bases). Germline CDR1 and CDR2: SGDLS and YYNGEE. The CDR3 sequence is 15 residues long. V lost 3 bases and J lost 4, with 17 bases in between. In DNA form, the CDR3 reads TGTGCCAGCAGCGCAAGTCCCGGGACACAGTACGAGCAGTACTTC. Translating it yields CASSASPGTQYEQYF.

The gene calls are TRBV5-1 and TRBJ2-5; possibly TRBD2 for D (6 bases). Trimming took off 3 bases at V and 5 bases at J, with 14 bases between the two ends. This CDR3 spans 14 amino acids. The germline CDR1 and CDR2 sequences are SGHRS and YFSETQ. The CDR3 spells CASSSGGPGETQYF. CDR3 in DNA: TGCGCCAGCAGCTCCGGAGGGCCGGGGGAGACCCAGTACTTC. Combining the CDR3 with reference TRBV5-1 and TRBJ2-5 gives the whole variable domain KAGVTQTPRYLIKTRGQQVTLSCSPISGHRSVSWYQQTPGQGLQFLFEYFSETQRNKGNFPGRFSGRQFSNSRSEMNVSTLELGDSALYLCASSSGGPGETQYFGPGTRLLVL.

This clonotype was counted between two and nine times. The CDR3 region is CASSFPASGSLYEQYF. For the CDR3, the DNA is TGTGCCAGCAGCTTCCCTGCTAGCGGGAGTCTTTACGAGCAGTACTTC. The V gene is TRBV6-2 or TRBV6-3, the J gene TRBJ2-7, with 10 bases lining up with TRBD2. V was clipped by 6 bases and J by 4 bases; unmatched bases: 12. Germline lookup yields CDR1 MNHEY and CDR2 SVGEGT. The CDR3 contains 16 residues.

This clonotype has just a few counts. This CDR3 reads CASSHNQGPQGEQYF. The CDR3, as DNA: TGTGCCAGCAGCCACAACCAGGGGCCTCAGGGAGAGCAGTACTTC. This chain connects TRBV3-1 to TRBJ2-5; tentative D call: TRBD1 (6 bases). The V and J ends lost 3 bases and 11 bases respectively, with 22 bases between them. There are 15 residues in the CDR3. Germline CDR1 and CDR2: LGHDT and YNNKEL (reference sequence).

This clonotype showed up just a few times. This chain connects TRBV29-1 to TRBJ1-4; D is perhaps TRBD1 (5 bases). This CDR3 has 14 amino acids. Trimming stripped 0 bases from V and 5 bases from J, with 10 bases between. The germline CDR1 and CDR2 sequences are SQVTM and ANQGSEA. The CDR3 is CSVEEDQGNEKLFF. The CDR3 region has the DNA TGCAGCGTTGAAGAAGACCAGGGAAATGAAAAACTGTTTTTT.

The chain employs TRBV12-3 or TRBV12-4 and TRBJ2-1; maybe TRBD2 (5 bases). Trimming stripped 7 bases from V and 8 bases from J, with 15 bases between. The CDR3 extends over 13 amino acids. In nucleotides, the CDR3 is TGTGCCAGCATCGAGCGAGGGTACCATGAGCAGTTCTTC. Translation: CASIERGYHEQFF.

This clonotype was seen a few times. The V and J genes are TRBV27 and TRBJ2-7; D might be TRBD2 (6 bases). Germline V gene sequence: CDR1 MNHEY, CDR2 SMNVEV (reference sequence). Deletions cut 5 bases from V and 4 bases from J, with 18 bases between. The CDR3 consists of 15 residues. The chain's CDR3 is CASSRYSGFGYEQYF. The CDR3 DNA reads TGTGCCAGCAGTAGATATAGCGGCTTCGGATACGAGCAGTACTTC.

This clonotype was seen repeatedly, ten times or more. The chain is built from TRBV10-1 and TRBJ2-5; D not resolved. The CDR3 consists of 16 residues. In germline, CDR1 is WNHNN, CDR2 SYGVQD (reference sequence). The V and J ends lost 0 bases and 5 bases respectively, with 16 bases between them. As DNA, the CDR3 is TGCGCCAGCAGTGAGTCGATAATAGCATCCCGGGAGACCCAGTACTTC. This translates into CASSESIIASRETQYF.

Concerning this clonotype: Relative to the germline gene, one junction end is altered; a read error may explain this. The V and J genes are TRBV6-2 or TRBV6-3 and TRBJ2-7, with 10 bases identical to TRBD2. The germline gives CDR1 MNHEY, CDR2 SVGEGT. The CDR3 consists of 15 residues. CDR3 in DNA: TGTGCCAACAGTTACGAAGCGGGAGGGCCCAACGAGCAGTACTTC. Translation: CANSYEAGGPNEQYF.

The chain links TRBV28 to TRBJ2-3; 11 bases agree with TRBD2. Trimming took 5 bases from V and 6 from J; bases not matched to a gene: 10. The CDR3 extends over 16 amino acids. Germline assignment: CDR1 MDHEN and CDR2 SYDVKM. The CDR3 loop is CASSALTSGIKDTQYF. The CDR3 region has the DNA TGTGCCAGCAGTGCCTTGACTAGCGGGATAAAGGATACGCAGTATTTT.

About this clonotype: An end of the junction does not agree with germline; a read error may underlie this. The rearrangement uses TRBV4-3 and TRBJ1-1; the match to TRBD1 covers 8 bases. The CDR3 loop spans 14 amino acids. CDR1 and CDR2 from the germline V gene are LGHNA and YSLEER. CDR3 DNA: TGCGCCAGCGGCCAAGTAGGACAGGGTGGTGAAGCTTTCTTT. It is translated as CASGQVGQGGEAFF.

The J gene is TRBJ2-5, the V gene TRBV10-2; the D gene is possibly TRBD2 (5 bases). V shed 3 bases and J shed 3 bases, with 20 bases lying between them. This CDR3 spans 17 amino acids. The germline V gene encodes CDR1 WSHSY and CDR2 SAAADI. The CDR3 DNA is TGCGCCAGCAGTGATGGGCTGGTAAGAGGGCCTAAAGAGACCCAGTACTTC. As protein: CASSDGLVRGPKETQYF.

This clonotype was detected a few times. The chain recombines TRBV4-3 with TRBJ2-1; no clear D gene. CDR1 and CDR2 from the germline V gene are LGHNA and YSLEER. V dropped 0 bases and J dropped 2 bases, with 8 bases sitting between them. This CDR3 is built from 15 residues. DNA of the CDR3: TGCGCCAGCAGCCAAGAGAGTAGGACCTACAATGAGCAGTTCTTC. It codes for CASSQESRTYNEQFF.

This clonotype was observed many times. This chain connects TRBV6-2 or TRBV6-3 to TRBJ2-5, with 8 bases fitting TRBD2. This CDR3 region has 16 residues. V was clipped by 10 bases and J by 5 bases; unmatched bases: 18. Germline V gene sequence: CDR1 MNHEY, CDR2 SVGEGT. CDR3 amino acids: CAIKRAAGTRQETQYF. In DNA, the CDR3 is TGTGCCATCAAGAGGGCTGCCGGGACTAGGCAGGAGACCCAGTACTTC.

The chain is built from TRBV7-3 and TRBJ2-7; D is possibly TRBD1 (6 bases). CDR1 is SGHTA and CDR2 is FQGTGA in the germline V gene. The CDR3 loop spans 15 amino acids. The V end was cut by 2 bases, the J end by 1 base, with 12 bases between. The CDR3 sequence: CASSLEAGDSYEQYF. CDR3 sequence (DNA): TGTGCCAGCAGCTTAGAGGCAGGGGATTCCTACGAGCAGTACTTC.

The chain joins TRBV27 to TRBJ1-2, with TRBD1 matching 7 bases. The CDR3 is 15 residues long. Germline assignment: CDR1 MNHEY and CDR2 SMNVEV (reference sequence). The junction had 9 bases not matched to a gene; V was cut back by 4 bases and J by 4 bases. CDR3 in amino acids: CASSSKPRGSYGYTF. CDR3 coding DNA: TGTGCCAGCAGTTCAAAACCCAGGGGGAGCTATGGCTACACCTTC.

The chain uses TRBV9 and TRBJ2-7; D not resolved. With 0 bases removed from V and 3 bases from J, the gap between germline ends came to 13 bases. The germline V gene encodes CDR1 SGDLS and CDR2 YYNGEE. This CDR3 contains 15 residues. CDR3 nucleotide sequence: TGTGCCAGCAGCGTAGATCCCGCGGAGCTCTACGAGCAGTACTTC. Translated, it gives CASSVDPAELYEQYF.